This T cell receptor beta chain emerged from a study of shared clonotypes between healthy human individuals. Germline V gene lookup returns CDR1 SGHRS and CDR2 YFSETQ. The CDR3 runs to 18 residues. The junction had 9 bases not matched to a gene; V was cut back by 0 bases and J by 3 bases. Per the authors' pipeline: Sequence data from immunoSEQ were junction-only and lacked quality scores; consequently, filtering differed. This table comes from immunoSEQ multiplex PCR, and its TCRdb copy is limited to in-frame clones, with some not included. The V and J calls and clone size are taken from that table; D and trimming were inferred from the DNA. The sample lists about half a million clones, more than 75% occurring once.

This TCR was recovered from a woman in her forties in good health. Some clones in this sample may be carry-over from other donors' samples. The chain combines TRBV5-1 with TRBJ2-5, with 12 bases fitting TRBD2. Sequencing used PBMCs. CDR3 amino acids: CASSLGDRGLAGKETQYF. The CDR3 DNA is TGCGCCAGCAGCTTGGGAGATCGCGGACTAGCGGGAAAAGAGACCCAGTACTTC.